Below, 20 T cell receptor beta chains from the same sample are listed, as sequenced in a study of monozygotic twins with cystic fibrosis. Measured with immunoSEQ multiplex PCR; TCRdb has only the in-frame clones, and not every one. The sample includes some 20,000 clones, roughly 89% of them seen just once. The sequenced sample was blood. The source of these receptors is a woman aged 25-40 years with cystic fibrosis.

CDR3 region: CASSALGGANTEAFF. As DNA, the CDR3 is TGTGCCAGCAGCGCCCTAGGTGGGGCGAACACTGAAGCTTTCTTT. The chain has TRBV5-6 and TRBJ1-1, with D maybe TRBD1 (5 bases). Germline assignment: CDR1 SGHDT and CDR2 YYEEEE. The CDR3 is 15 residues long. The V and J ends lost 4 bases and 1 base respectively, with 14 bases between them.

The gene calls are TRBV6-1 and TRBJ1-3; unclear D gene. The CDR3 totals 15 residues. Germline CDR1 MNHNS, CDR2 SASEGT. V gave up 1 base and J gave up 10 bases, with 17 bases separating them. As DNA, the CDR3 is TGTGCCAGCAGTGAAGAAGGCAGAGGGATCAGAACCATATATTTT. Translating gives CASSEEGRGIRTIYF.

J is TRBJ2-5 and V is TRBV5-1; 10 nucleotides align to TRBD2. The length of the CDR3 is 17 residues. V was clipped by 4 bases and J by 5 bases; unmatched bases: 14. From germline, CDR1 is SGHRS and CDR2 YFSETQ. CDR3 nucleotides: TGCGCCAGCAGCCAAAAAGCGGGGGGGCTGAGGCGGGAGACCCAGTACTTC. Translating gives CASSQKAGGLRRETQYF.

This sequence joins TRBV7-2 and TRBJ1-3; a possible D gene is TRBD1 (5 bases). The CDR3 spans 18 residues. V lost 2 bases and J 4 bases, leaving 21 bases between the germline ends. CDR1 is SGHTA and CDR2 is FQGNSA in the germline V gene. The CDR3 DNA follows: TGTGCCAGCAGCTTATGGGCTTCGCGGGACTCAGGAGGAAACACCATATATTTT. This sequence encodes CASSLWASRDSGGNTIYF. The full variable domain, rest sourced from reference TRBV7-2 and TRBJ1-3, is GAGVSQSPSNKVTEKGKDVELRCDPISGHTALYWYRQSLGQGLEFLIYFQGNSAPDKSGLPSDRFSAERTGGSVSTLTIQRTQQEDSAVYLCASSLWASRDSGGNTIYFGEGSWLTVV.

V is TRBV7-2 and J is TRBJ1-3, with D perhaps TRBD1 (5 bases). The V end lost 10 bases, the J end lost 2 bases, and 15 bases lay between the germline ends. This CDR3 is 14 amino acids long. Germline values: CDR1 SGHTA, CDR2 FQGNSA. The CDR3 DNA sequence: TGTGCCAACCCCTGTGGGGACGCTGGAAACACCATATATTTT. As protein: CANPCGDAGNTIYF.

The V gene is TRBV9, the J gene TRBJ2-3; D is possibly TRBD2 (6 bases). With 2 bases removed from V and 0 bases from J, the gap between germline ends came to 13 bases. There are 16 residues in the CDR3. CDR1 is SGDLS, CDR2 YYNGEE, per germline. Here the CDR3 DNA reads TGTGCCAGCAGCGTTGGCGGGACGTCTAGCACAGATACGCAGTATTTT. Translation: CASSVGGTSSTDTQYF.

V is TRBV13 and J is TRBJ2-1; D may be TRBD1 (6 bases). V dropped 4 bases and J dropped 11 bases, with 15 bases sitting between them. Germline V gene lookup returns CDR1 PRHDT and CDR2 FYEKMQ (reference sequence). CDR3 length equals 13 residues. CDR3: CASSSPLRDKQFF. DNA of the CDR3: TGTGCCAGCAGCTCGCCACTCCGGGACAAGCAGTTCTTC. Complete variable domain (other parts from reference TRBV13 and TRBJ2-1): AAGVIQSPRHLIKEKRETATLKCYPIPRHDTVYWYQQGPGQDPQFLISFYEKMQSDKGSIPDRFSAQQFSDYHSELNMSSLELGDSALYFCASSSPLRDKQFFGPGTRLTVL.

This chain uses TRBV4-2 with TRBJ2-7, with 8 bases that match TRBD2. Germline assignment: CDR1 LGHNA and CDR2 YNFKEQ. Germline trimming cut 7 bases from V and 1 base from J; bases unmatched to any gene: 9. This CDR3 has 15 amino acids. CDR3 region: CASTQGRGGSYEQYF. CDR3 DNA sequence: TGTGCCAGCACTCAAGGCCGGGGGGGATCCTACGAGCAGTACTTC.

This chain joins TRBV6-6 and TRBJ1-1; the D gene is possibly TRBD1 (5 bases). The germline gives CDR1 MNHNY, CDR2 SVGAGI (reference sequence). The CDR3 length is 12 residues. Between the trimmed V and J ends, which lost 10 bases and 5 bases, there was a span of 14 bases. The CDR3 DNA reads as TGTGCCATCTCAGGGTCCGGGACTGAAGCTTTCTTT. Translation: CAISGSGTEAFF.

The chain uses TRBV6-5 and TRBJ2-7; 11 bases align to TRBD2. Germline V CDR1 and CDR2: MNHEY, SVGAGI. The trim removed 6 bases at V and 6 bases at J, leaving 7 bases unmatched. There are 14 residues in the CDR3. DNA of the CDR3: TGTGCCAGCAGAATTAGCGGGGGGGCCCGCGAGCAGTACTTC. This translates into CASRISGGAREQYF.

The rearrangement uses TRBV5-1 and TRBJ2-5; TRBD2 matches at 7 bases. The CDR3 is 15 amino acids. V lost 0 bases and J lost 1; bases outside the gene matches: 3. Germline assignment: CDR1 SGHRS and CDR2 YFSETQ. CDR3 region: CASSLGEGRQETQYF. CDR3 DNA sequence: TGCGCCAGCAGCTTGGGGGAGGGGCGCCAAGAGACCCAGTACTTC. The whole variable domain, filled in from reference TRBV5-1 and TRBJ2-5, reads KAGVTQTPRYLIKTRGQQVTLSCSPISGHRSVSWYQQTPGQGLQFLFEYFSETQRNKGNFPGRFSGRQFSNSRSEMNVSTLELGDSALYLCASSLGEGRQETQYFGPGTRLLVL.

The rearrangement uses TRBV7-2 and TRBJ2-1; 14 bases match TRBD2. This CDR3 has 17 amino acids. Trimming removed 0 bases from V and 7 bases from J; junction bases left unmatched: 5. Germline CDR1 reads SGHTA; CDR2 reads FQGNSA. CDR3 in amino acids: CASSLAPGLAGVNEQFF. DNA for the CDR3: TGTGCCAGCAGCTTAGCGCCGGGACTAGCGGGGGTTAATGAGCAGTTCTTC. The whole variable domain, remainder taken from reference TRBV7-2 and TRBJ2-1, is GAGVSQSPSNKVTEKGKDVELRCDPISGHTALYWYRQSLGQGLEFLIYFQGNSAPDKSGLPSDRFSAERTGGSVSTLTIQRTQQEDSAVYLCASSLAPGLAGVNEQFFGPGTRLTVL.

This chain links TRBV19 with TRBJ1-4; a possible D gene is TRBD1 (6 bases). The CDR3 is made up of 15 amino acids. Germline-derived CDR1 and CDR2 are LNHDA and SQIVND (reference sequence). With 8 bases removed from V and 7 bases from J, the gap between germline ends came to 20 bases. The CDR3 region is CASQYRTERAEKLFF. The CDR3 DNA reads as TGTGCCAGTCAATACCGGACAGAAAGGGCTGAAAAACTGTTTTTT.

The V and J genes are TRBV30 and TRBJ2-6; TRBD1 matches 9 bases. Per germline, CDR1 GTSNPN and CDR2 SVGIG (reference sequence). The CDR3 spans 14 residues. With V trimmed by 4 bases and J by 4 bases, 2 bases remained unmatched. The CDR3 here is CAWNRGRGANVLTF. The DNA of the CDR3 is TGTGCCTGGAACAGGGGGCGAGGGGCCAACGTCCTGACTTTC.

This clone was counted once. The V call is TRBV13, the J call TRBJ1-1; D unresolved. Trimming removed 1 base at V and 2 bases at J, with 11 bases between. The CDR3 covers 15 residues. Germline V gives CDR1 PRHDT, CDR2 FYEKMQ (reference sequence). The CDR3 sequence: CASSLERVLNTEAFF. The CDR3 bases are TGTGCCAGCAGCTTAGAACGGGTCCTAAACACTGAAGCTTTCTTT.

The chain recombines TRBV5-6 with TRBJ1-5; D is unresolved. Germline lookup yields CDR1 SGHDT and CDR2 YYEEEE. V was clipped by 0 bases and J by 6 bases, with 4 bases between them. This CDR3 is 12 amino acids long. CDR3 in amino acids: CASSLGSQPQHF. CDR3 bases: TGTGCCAGCAGCTTGGGGAGTCAGCCCCAGCATTTT.

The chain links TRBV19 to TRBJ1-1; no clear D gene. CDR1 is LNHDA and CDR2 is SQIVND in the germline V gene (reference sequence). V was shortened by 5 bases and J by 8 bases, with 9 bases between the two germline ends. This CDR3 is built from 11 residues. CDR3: CASSVLTEAFF. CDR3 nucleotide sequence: TGTGCCAGTAGTGTCCTTACAGAAGCTTTCTTT.

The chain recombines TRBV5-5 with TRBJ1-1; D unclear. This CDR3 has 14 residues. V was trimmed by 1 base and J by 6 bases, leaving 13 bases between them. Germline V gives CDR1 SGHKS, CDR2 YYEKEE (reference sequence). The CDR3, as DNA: TGTGCCAGCAGCTTGTCCGTGATGCTCGCTGAAGCTTTCTTT. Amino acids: CASSLSVMLAEAFF. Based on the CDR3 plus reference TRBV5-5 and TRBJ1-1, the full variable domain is DAGVTQSPTHLIKTRGQQVTLRCSPISGHKSVSWYQQVLGQGPQFIFQYYEKEERGRGNFPDRFSARQFPNYSSELNVNALLLGDSALYLCASSLSVMLAEAFFGQGTRLTVV.

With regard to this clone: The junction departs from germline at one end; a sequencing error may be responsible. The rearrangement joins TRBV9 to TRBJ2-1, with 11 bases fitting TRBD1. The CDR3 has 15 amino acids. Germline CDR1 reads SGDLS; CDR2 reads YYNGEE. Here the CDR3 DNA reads TGTGCCAGCAGCGTAGAAGGACAGGGGGCCAATAAGCAGTTCTTC. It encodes CASSVEGQGANKQFF.

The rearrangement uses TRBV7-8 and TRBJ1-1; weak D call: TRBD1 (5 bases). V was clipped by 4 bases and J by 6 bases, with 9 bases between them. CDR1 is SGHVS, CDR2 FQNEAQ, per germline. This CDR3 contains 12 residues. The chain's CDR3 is CASSSTVSEAFF. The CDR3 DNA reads TGTGCCAGCAGCTCGACAGTGTCTGAAGCTTTCTTT.